The 14 T cell receptor beta chains below were found in one sample sequenced in a study of blood T cell repertoires in COVID-19 (dated by TCRdb to the early 2020s). The method behind the library was the immunoSEQ multiplex PCR assay. TCRdb took this table from immuneACCESS and kept in-frame rearrangements with V and J called. Such tables lack part of the clones; where checked against another copy, unresolved V genes explain under half of the gap, and the rest is unexplained. In this sample the table shows 300,000 to 350,000 clones, about 91% of which occur a single time. About 1.5% of the sample belongs to the ten largest clones. Sample: peripheral blood. The receptors come from a woman aged 25 to 39 with COVID-19, enrolled during active disease.

This clone was seen only once. The chain carries TRBV30 and TRBJ2-2; TRBD1 matches at 7 bases. CDR3 length: 15 amino acids. Germline V gene sequence: CDR1 GTSNPN, CDR2 SVGIG (reference sequence). The V segment lost 3 bases and the J segment 4 bases; nucleotides outside the gene matches: 8. CDR3 amino acids: CAWRTGERTTGELFF. CDR3 DNA sequence: TGTGCCTGGAGAACAGGGGAAAGAACCACCGGGGAGCTGTTTTTT.

As DNA, the CDR3 is TGTGCCAGCAGTTACTCAGGTACTAGCGGGGAGCAGTTCTTC. This codes for CASSYSGTSGEQFF. V and J are TRBV6-2 or TRBV6-3 and TRBJ2-1, with 9 bases matching TRBD2. After removal of 0 bases from V and 10 bases from J, the junction contained 4 bases not matched to a gene. The CDR3 spans 14 residues. Looked up from germline, CDR1 is MNHEY and CDR2 is SVGEGT.

The chain is built from TRBV12-3 or TRBV12-4 and TRBJ1-3; D unresolved. Between the trimmed V and J ends, which lost 6 bases and 0 bases, there was a span of 3 bases. This CDR3 region has 12 residues. CDR3 loop: CASSFSGNTIYF. For the CDR3, the DNA is TGTGCCAGCAGCTTCTCTGGAAACACCATATATTTT.

The sample holds a few counts of this clone. The genes are TRBV5-1 and TRBJ1-6; a weak D match, TRBD1 (5 bases). This CDR3 has 13 amino acids. Germline loops: CDR1 SGHRS, CDR2 YFSETQ. The V gene lost 0 bases and the J gene lost 9 bases, with 7 bases spanning the gap. The DNA of the CDR3 is TGCGCCAGCAGCTTGGCAGGGTTTTCACCCCTCCACTTT. This gives the protein CASSLAGFSPLHF.

The chain carries TRBV6-4 and TRBJ1-2; D is perhaps TRBD1 (6 bases). CDR1 is MRHNA, CDR2 SNTAGT, per germline. The CDR3 runs 14 residues. V lost 2 bases, J lost 2 bases, and 9 bases lay in between. The CDR3 DNA is TGTGCCAGCAGTGACAGTCAGGGGAACTATGGCTACACCTTC. It is translated as CASSDSQGNYGYTF.

The chain is built from TRBV29-1 and TRBJ1-2; 9 bases align to TRBD1. This CDR3 contains 11 residues. V was pared by 7 bases and J by 7 bases, with 4 bases of the junction left unmatched. Germline loops: CDR1 SQVTM, CDR2 ANQGSEA. CDR3 residues: CSDTGGGGYTF. DNA of the CDR3: TGCAGCGACACAGGGGGCGGTGGCTACACCTTC.

The V and J genes are TRBV20-1 and TRBJ1-2, with D perhaps matching TRBD1 (6 bases). Trimming stripped 5 bases from V and 8 bases from J, with 12 bases between. This CDR3 region has 11 residues. The germline gives CDR1 DFQATT, CDR2 SNEGSKA (reference sequence). Here the CDR3 reads CSAPTGFGYTF. As DNA, the CDR3 is TGCAGTGCTCCTACAGGGTTCGGCTACACCTTC.

V gene TRBV3-1 (or the pseudogene TRBV3-2) combines with J gene TRBJ1-6, with D possibly being TRBD1 (5 bases). The CDR3 runs to 14 residues. CDR1 is LGHDT and CDR2 is YNNKEL in the germline V gene (reference sequence). V lost 4 bases and J lost 7, with 11 bases in between. The CDR3 sequence is CASSRGGNNSPLHF. The CDR3, as DNA: TGTGCCAGCAGCCGGGGGGGGAACAATTCACCCCTCCACTTT.

The CDR3 DNA is TGTGCCAGCAGCTCGCGCGGGACTCCAGGGGAGACCCAGTACTTC. Translating it yields CASSSRGTPGETQYF. The chain joins TRBV7-6 to TRBJ2-5; D might be TRBD2 (6 bases). V shed 4 bases and J shed 5 bases, with 17 bases lying between them. Germline loops: CDR1 SGHVS, CDR2 FNYEAQ. The CDR3 is made up of 15 amino acids.

The chain links TRBV5-1 to TRBJ1-2; perhaps TRBD1 as D (5 bases). This CDR3 contains 13 residues. Between the trimmed V and J ends, which lost 3 bases and 5 bases, there was a span of 11 bases. The V gene's germline CDR1 is SGHRS and CDR2 YFSETQ. CDR3 DNA sequence: TGCGCCAGCAGCTCTACAGGCGAGTATGGCTACACCTTC. Translation: CASSSTGEYGYTF.

This clone showed up just once. The chain employs TRBV18 and TRBJ1-4, with TRBD1 matching over 7 bases. This CDR3 is built from 16 residues. Germline V gene data show CDR1 as KGHSH and CDR2 as LQKENI. Unmatched junction bases numbered 11, after V lost 6 bases and J lost 4 bases. The DNA of the CDR3 is TGTGCCAGCTCCCCCCGACAGGGCTCCGGTAATGAAAAACTGTTTTTT. Translation gives CASSPRQGSGNEKLFF.

This sequence joins TRBV4-2 and TRBJ1-2; possible D gene TRBD1, 6 bases. Germline values: CDR1 LGHNA, CDR2 YNFKEQ. Trimming shortened V by 0 bases and J by 1 base, and 9 bases separated the two germline ends. The CDR3 is 15 residues long. Here the CDR3 reads CASSQEQQGNYGYTF. CDR3 DNA: TGTGCCAGCAGCCAAGAACAACAGGGTAACTATGGCTACACCTTC.

DNA of the CDR3: TGTGCCAGCAGCTTATTCAAGCAGGGTGGGAATTCACCCCTCCACTTT. This translates into CASSLFKQGGNSPLHF. This chain uses TRBV7-9 with TRBJ1-6, with TRBD1 as a possible D gene (5 bases). Germline CDR1 and CDR2: SEHNR and FQNEAQ (reference sequence). Trimming left V 2 bases short and J 7 bases short, with 15 bases between. This CDR3 region has 16 residues. The full variable domain, its missing parts supplied by reference TRBV7-9 and TRBJ1-6, is DTGVSQNPRHKITKRGQNVTFRCDPISEHNRLYWYRQTLGQGPEFLTYFQNEAQLEKSRLLSDRFSAERPKGSFSTLEIQRTEQGDSAMYLCASSLFKQGGNSPLHFGNGTRLTVT.

CDR3 in DNA: TGTGCCTGGAGTGTAGGGACAGGGGGCCATGGCTACACCTTC. Translating it yields CAWSVGTGGHGYTF. The chain recombines TRBV30 with TRBJ1-2; 12 bases align to TRBD1. Losses at the gene ends were 0 bases for V and 6 bases for J; bases not matched to a gene: 2. This CDR3 is built from 14 residues. Germline V gene lookup returns CDR1 GTSNPN and CDR2 SVGIG (reference sequence).